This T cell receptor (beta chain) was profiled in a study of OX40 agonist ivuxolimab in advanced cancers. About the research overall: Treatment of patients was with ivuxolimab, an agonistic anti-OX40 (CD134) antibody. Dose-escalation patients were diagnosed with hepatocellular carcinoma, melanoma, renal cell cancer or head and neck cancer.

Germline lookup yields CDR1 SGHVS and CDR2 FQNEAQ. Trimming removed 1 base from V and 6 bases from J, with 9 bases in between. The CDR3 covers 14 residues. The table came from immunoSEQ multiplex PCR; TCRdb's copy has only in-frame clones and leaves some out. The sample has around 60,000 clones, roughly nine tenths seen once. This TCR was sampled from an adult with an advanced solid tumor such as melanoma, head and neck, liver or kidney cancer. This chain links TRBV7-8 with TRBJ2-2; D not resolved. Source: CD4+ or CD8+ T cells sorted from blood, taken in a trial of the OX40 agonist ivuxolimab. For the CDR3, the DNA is TGTGCCAGCAGCTTAGATCCAGCTGCCGGGGAGCTGTTTTTT. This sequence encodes CASSLDPAAGELFF.